These 23 T cell receptor beta chains were all obtained from the same sample, sequenced in a study of regulatory T cells in long-lasting Graves disease (TCRdb year 2021). Interpreted using the paper, the time point label stands for: persistent/refractory GD, antithyroid drugs over 5 years with positive TRAb. For both TCR sequencing and RNA sequencing, RNA was extracted from PBMCs in TRIzol. Library preparation employed multiplex PCR. Sequenced using an Illumina HiSeq 4000. TCR beta libraries were built with iRepertoire HTBI primers and Arm-PCR amplification of CDR3 regions. Using fastp trimming at Q25 and MiXCR clonotype assembly, TCRdb reanalyzed the public sequencing data and kept in-frame beta chains. CDR3 protein duplicates are merged, each entry listing the most common genes and DNA. A total of more than 650,000 distinct CDR3 sequences appear in this sample, 25% to 35% of them only once. 40% to 50% of the sample lies in the top ten.

This sample comprised peripheral blood mononuclear cells (PBMCs), obtained when the disease was refractory, from a patient treated with antithyroid drugs. The source is a female donor with Graves disease.

Many counts were recorded for this clonotype. This chain uses TRBV20-1 with TRBJ1-2; 8 bases line up with TRBD1. The V gene's germline CDR1 is DFQATT and CDR2 SNEGSKA (reference sequence). The CDR3 runs 13 residues. Trimming took 1 base from V and 9 from J; bases not matched to a gene: 7. The CDR3 here is CSARVQGESRYTF. The CDR3 nucleotides read TGCAGTGCTAGAGTACAGGGGGAGTCACGCTACACCTTC.

There are a few counts of this clonotype. The chain has TRBV18 and TRBJ2-4; 9 bases align to TRBD1. The V gene's germline CDR1 is KGHSH and CDR2 LQKENI. The J segment lost 6 bases and the V segment lost 0 bases, leaving 3 bases of the junction unmatched. CDR3 size: 15 residues. CDR3: CASSPPQDRGNIQYF. The DNA for the CDR3 is TGTGCCAGCTCACCACCGCAGGACAGGGGAAACATTCAGTACTTC.

This chain uses TRBV6-2 or TRBV6-3 with TRBJ2-7; 9 nucleotides agree with TRBD1. CDR3 length equals 17 residues. V was pared by 5 bases and J by 2 bases, with 13 bases of the junction left unmatched. In germline, CDR1 is MNHEY, CDR2 SVGEGT. The DNA of the CDR3 is TGTGCCAGCAGTCCCGACGGGACAGGGAGGGCAGCCTACGAGCAGTACTTC. Translated, it gives CASSPDGTGRAAYEQYF.

V gene TRBV25-1 combines with J gene TRBJ1-4; D is possibly TRBD1 (5 bases). Germline loops: CDR1 MGHDK, CDR2 SYGVNS. The CDR3 runs to 13 residues. The germline V and J ends were trimmed by 4 bases and 6 bases, with 9 bases remaining between them. The CDR3 region has the DNA TGTGCCAGCAGTGGGGACGGCGATGAAAAACTGTTTTTT. Translation gives CASSGDGDEKLFF.

For this clonotype: The junction differs from germline at one of its ends, possibly a read error. The V gene is TRBV6-1, the J gene TRBJ1-1; D ambiguous. The CDR3 consists of 14 residues. Germline CDR1 reads MNHNS; CDR2 reads SASEGT. This chain's CDR3 is CASREEPVGTEAFF. CDR3 coding DNA: TGTGCCAGCAGAGAAGAACCGGTGGGCACTGAAGCTTTCTTT.

This sequence joins TRBV6-1 and TRBJ1-1; D unclear. This CDR3 is built from 13 residues. V shed 7 bases and J shed 0 bases, with 9 bases lying between them. Germline CDR1 and CDR2: MNHNS and SASEGT. In nucleotides, the CDR3 is TGTGCCAGCACCCTAAAAATGAACACTGAAGCTTTCTTT. Its protein is CASTLKMNTEAFF.

This clonotype has just a few counts. V gene TRBV10-2 combines with J gene TRBJ1-1; 7 bases are shared with TRBD1. Germline assignment: CDR1 WSHSY and CDR2 SAAADI. With 4 bases clipped from V and 4 bases from J, the junction kept 9 bases outside the gene matches. The CDR3 sequence is 15 residues long. CDR3 loop: CASSGWDRTGTEAFF. The CDR3 DNA sequence: TGCGCCAGCAGTGGGTGGGACAGAACTGGCACTGAAGCTTTCTTT.

The chain is built from TRBV28 and TRBJ2-1; D remains unclear. Per germline, CDR1 MDHEN and CDR2 SYDVKM. The CDR3 consists of 14 residues. Deletions cut 8 bases from V and 2 bases from J, with 13 bases between. CDR3 DNA: TGTGCCAGCGTCAAGGAGAGTACCTACAATGAGCAGTTCTTC. It codes for CASVKESTYNEQFF.

The V call is TRBV9, the J call TRBJ1-5; 12 bases align to TRBD1. J gave up 7 bases and V 0 bases, and 2 bases lay outside the gene matches. This CDR3 has 15 residues. Germline loops: CDR1 SGDLS, CDR2 YYNGEE. In DNA, the CDR3 is TGTGCCAGCAGCGTAGATGGGACAGGGGGCCAGCCCCAGCATTTT. It translates to CASSVDGTGGQPQHF.

V is TRBV11-1 and J is TRBJ2-6; D is perhaps TRBD1 (6 bases). Germline V lookup: CDR1 SGHAT, CDR2 FQDESV (reference sequence). V shed 4 bases and J shed 1 base, with 26 bases lying between them. This CDR3 has 21 amino acids. Here the CDR3 reads CASSSQPDRLTSPSGANVLTF. The CDR3 DNA follows: TGTGCCAGCAGCTCCCAGCCCGACAGGCTCACCTCCCCTTCTGGGGCCAACGTCCTGACTTTC.

V is TRBV20-1 and J is TRBJ1-1; D is unclear. The CDR3 has 15 amino acids. Trimming took 3 bases from V and 0 from J, leaving 14 bases between them. Germline loops: CDR1 DFQATT, CDR2 SNEGSKA (reference sequence). The CDR3: CSASDGKRMNTEAFF. CDR3 DNA sequence: TGCAGTGCTAGCGACGGCAAACGAATGAACACTGAAGCTTTCTTT.

In its sample, this clonotype was seen many times. The chain joins TRBV28 to TRBJ1-2; no clear D. CDR3 length: 12 amino acids. The V end was cut by 5 bases, the J end by 6 bases, with 10 bases between. Germline V gene lookup returns CDR1 MDHEN and CDR2 SYDVKM. CDR3 residues: CASSIAKHGYTF. CDR3 nucleotide sequence: TGTGCCAGCAGTATAGCGAAGCATGGCTACACCTTC.

This sequence joins TRBV25-1 and TRBJ2-2, with 9 bases lining up with TRBD1. The V segment lost 5 bases and the J segment 5 bases; nucleotides outside the gene matches: 15. Germline CDR1 and CDR2: MGHDK and SYGVNS. This CDR3 is built from 18 residues. The DNA of the CDR3 is TGTGCCAGCAGTTACCGCGGCCTCGGGACAGGGATAACCGGGGAGCTGTTTTTT. It translates to CASSYRGLGTGITGELFF. The whole variable domain, filled in from reference TRBV25-1 and TRBJ2-2, reads EADIYQTPRYLVIGTGKKITLECSQTMGHDKMYWYQQDPGMELHLIHYSYGVNSTEKGDLSSESTVSRIRTEHFPLTLESARPSHTSQYLCASSYRGLGTGITGELFFGEGSRLTVL.

This clonotype appeared a few times. The J gene is TRBJ1-4, the V gene TRBV20-1; 7 bases are shared with TRBD1. The CDR3 is 13 residues long. Germline-derived CDR1 and CDR2 are DFQATT and SNEGSKA (reference sequence). V shed 3 bases and J 8 bases; nucleotides not matched to a gene: 6. For the CDR3, the DNA is TGCAGTGCTAGGGCAGGGGGGCAAGAAAAACTGTTTTTT. Its protein product is CSARAGGQEKLFF.

Ten or more counts support this clonotype. The rearrangement joins TRBV2 to TRBJ1-4; maybe TRBD1 (6 bases). CDR1 SNHLY and CDR2 FYNNEI come from the germline V gene. The CDR3 loop spans 14 amino acids. Trimming left V 7 bases short and J 4 bases short, with 13 bases between. DNA of the CDR3: TGTGCCAGCACCGACAGGAGGTTTAATGAAAAACTGTTTTTT. This sequence encodes CASTDRRFNEKLFF. The variable domain in full, with the rest retrieved from reference TRBV2 and TRBJ1-4, is EPEVTQTPSHQVTQMGQEVILRCVPISNHLYFYWYRQILGQKVEFLVSFYNNEISEKSEIFDDQFSVERPDGSNFTLKIRSTKLEDSAMYFCASTDRRFNEKLFFGSGTQLSVL.

The CDR3 nucleotides read TGTGCCAGCAGCTTGGATCAGGGGTCCCACGAGCAGTACTTC. It codes for CASSLDQGSHEQYF. The chain has TRBV5-4 and TRBJ2-7, with D tentatively TRBD1 (6 bases). Germline V gene sequence: CDR1 SGHNT, CDR2 YYREEE (reference sequence). The CDR3 is 14 amino acids. Trimming stripped 0 bases from V and 5 bases from J, with 12 bases between.

On this clonotype: Germline is not matched at one junction end, which may reflect a read error. The rearrangement joins TRBV28 to TRBJ1-2; weak D call: TRBD1 (5 bases). Germline V gene lookup returns CDR1 MDHEN and CDR2 SYDVKM. CDR3 length: 14 residues. CDR3 region: CASGLGRAGDGYTF. The CDR3 coding sequence is TGTGCCAGCGGTTTAGGCAGGGCGGGGGATGGCTATACCTTC.

This clonotype was picked up a small number of times. This chain links TRBV9 with TRBJ1-4, with D possibly TRBD1 on 6 matching bases. The CDR3 runs 13 residues. CDR1 and CDR2 from the germline V gene are SGDLS and YYNGEE. The V end lost 4 bases, the J end lost 8 bases, and 12 bases lay between the germline ends. CDR3: CASSPPRGEKLFF. DNA of the CDR3: TGTGCCAGCAGCCCCCCGAGGGGGGAAAAACTGTTTTTT.

V gene TRBV7-9 combines with J gene TRBJ1-4; 10 nucleotides agree with TRBD1. The CDR3 runs to 15 residues. V dropped 5 bases and J dropped 7; count of bases not matched to a gene: 7. Per the germline V gene, CDR1 is SEHNR and CDR2 is FQNEAQ (reference sequence). CDR3 sequence: CASSHATGGGEKLFF. CDR3 DNA: TGTGCCAGCAGCCACGCGACAGGGGGCGGTGAAAAACTGTTTTTT.

The V gene is TRBV6-1, the J gene TRBJ1-1; a possible D gene is TRBD1 (5 bases). Trimming pared 4 bases from V and 6 bases from J, leaving 12 bases between. Germline lookup yields CDR1 MNHNS and CDR2 SASEGT. CDR3 length: 13 residues. CDR3 protein: CASSVGWGAEAFF. CDR3 DNA: TGTGCCAGCAGTGTAGGGTGGGGGGCTGAAGCTTTCTTT.

The V and J genes are TRBV5-1 and TRBJ1-3; 7 positions agree with TRBD1. The germline gives CDR1 SGHRS, CDR2 YFSETQ. The ends lost 4 bases at V and 6 bases at J; junction bases unmatched: 10. This CDR3 spans 15 amino acids. Here the CDR3 DNA reads TGCGCCAGCAGCACGATGACAGGGCTTGAAAACACCATATATTTT. Its protein product is CASSTMTGLENTIYF. Full variable domain (remainder filled in from reference TRBV5-1 and TRBJ1-3): KAGVTQTPRYLIKTRGQQVTLSCSPISGHRSVSWYQQTPGQGLQFLFEYFSETQRNKGNFPGRFSGRQFSNSRSEMNVSTLELGDSALYLCASSTMTGLENTIYFGEGSWLTVV.

This rearrangement joins TRBV3-1 to TRBJ1-1; maybe TRBD1 (6 bases). CDR1 is LGHDT, CDR2 YNNKEL, per germline (reference sequence). The germline V and J ends were trimmed by 5 bases and 2 bases, with 9 bases remaining between them. The CDR3 runs to 13 residues. The CDR3 DNA reads as TGTGCCAGCAGCAACAGGGTTAACACTGAAGCTTTCTTT. Its protein is CASSNRVNTEAFF.

This clonotype was picked up many times. One base away lies a much larger clone, so this may be a sequencing read error. The V and J genes are TRBV25-1 and TRBJ2-7; D is ambiguous. Trimming removed 2 bases at V and 4 bases at J, with 3 bases between. The germline gives CDR1 MGHDK, CDR2 SYGVNS. CDR3 size: 11 residues. The CDR3 loop is CASSEKYEQYF. DNA of the CDR3: TGTGCCAGCAGTGAAAAATACGAGCAGTACTTC.